This entry features one TCR beta chain sequence. The data are from a study of blood T cell repertoires in COVID-19. For the study at large: Sources were T cells, B-cell-depleted T cells, or PBMCs; the material itself was cDNA or gDNA.

Per the original data handling: Scientists estimated how many nucleated cells there were by amplifying reference gene primers. Measured with immunoSEQ multiplex PCR; TCRdb has only the in-frame clones, and not every one. Clone size and the V and J calls come from that table; the DNA yielded D and trimming. The sample consists of approximately 200,000 clones, around 87% of them appearing once. The specimen sequenced was PBMCs or T cells enriched from blood (not recorded which). The receptor's source is a woman under 30 in a cohort exposed to, infected with or recovered from COVID-19 (not recorded which).

The DNA for the CDR3 is TGTGCCAGCAGCCAGGGACTATATCAGCCCCAGCATTTT. It is translated as CASSQGLYQPQHF. V usage is TRBV6-5 and J usage is TRBJ1-5; D possibly corresponds to TRBD1 (5 bases). Trimming shortened V by 6 bases and J by 5 bases, and 11 bases separated the two germline ends. Germline lookup yields CDR1 MNHEY and CDR2 SVGAGI. The CDR3 is 13 amino acids.